The TCR beta chain under discussion was sequenced for a study of cytomegalovirus exposure and HLA in healthy donors. Study-wide results and caveats: It was 150 to 200 TCR beta chains that were listed as cytomegalovirus-associated. Many donors shared some public TCRs, even though most TCR sequences were rare.

Trimming took off 3 bases at V and 7 bases at J, with 16 bases between the two ends. Germline assignment: CDR1 MDHEN and CDR2 SYDVKM. The CDR3 runs to 15 residues. A word on this clone: What it binds is unknown.

Sequencing used immunoSEQ multiplex PCR; TCRdb keeps in-frame clones, though not all of them. The data contain roughly 43,000 clones, roughly 93% of them seen just once; the ten biggest clones take up over 2%. This TCR derives from a woman aged 18-35 years in good health and CMV-seronegative. This sequence joins TRBV28 and TRBJ1-5; a possible D gene is TRBD1 (5 bases). Sample: PBMCs. CDR3 sequence: CASSFGRAGIQPQHF. The CDR3 DNA follows: TGTGCCAGCAGTTTTGGCAGGGCTGGCATCCAGCCCCAGCATTTT.